This T cell receptor (beta chain) was recovered during a study of Graves' ophthalmopathy and Graves' hyperthyroidism. Broader study findings: Blood was where most expanded thyroid clonotypes above 0.001 frequency also turned up.

Many counts were recorded for this clonotype. Antigen: not known. The CDR3 is made up of 14 amino acids. Germline V lookup: CDR1 SQVTM, CDR2 ANQGSEA. With 3 bases clipped from V and 2 bases from J, the junction kept 4 bases outside the gene matches. TCR beta CDR3 amplification used RNA transcripts. Second-round multiplex PCR came after first-round RT-PCR with HTBI primers. TCRdb fed the multiplex PCR reads into MiXCR, producing one record per CDR3 protein. The sample includes roughly 300,000 distinct CDR3 sequences, roughly 17% of them seen just once. Isolation of PBMCs was performed using roughly 10 ml of fresh peripheral blood.

The sample was peripheral blood. V gene TRBV29-1 combines with J gene TRBJ2-7, with TRBD2 matching 10 bases. The TCR originated in an adult man with Graves' ophthalmopathy. This CDR3 is CSVESGTSAYEQYF. For the CDR3, the DNA is TGCAGCGTTGAGTCCGGGACTAGCGCCTACGAGCAGTACTTC.